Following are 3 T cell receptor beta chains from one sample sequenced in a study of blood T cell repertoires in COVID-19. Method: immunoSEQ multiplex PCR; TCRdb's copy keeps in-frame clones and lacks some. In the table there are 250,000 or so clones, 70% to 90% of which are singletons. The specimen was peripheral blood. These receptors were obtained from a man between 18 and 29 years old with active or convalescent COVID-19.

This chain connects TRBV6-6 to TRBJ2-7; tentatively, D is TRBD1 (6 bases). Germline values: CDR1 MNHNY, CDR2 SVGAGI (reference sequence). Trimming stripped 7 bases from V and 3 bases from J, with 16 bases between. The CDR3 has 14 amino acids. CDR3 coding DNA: TGTGCCAGCAACCGGGACATCACTTTCTACGAGCAGTACTTC. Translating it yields CASNRDITFYEQYF.

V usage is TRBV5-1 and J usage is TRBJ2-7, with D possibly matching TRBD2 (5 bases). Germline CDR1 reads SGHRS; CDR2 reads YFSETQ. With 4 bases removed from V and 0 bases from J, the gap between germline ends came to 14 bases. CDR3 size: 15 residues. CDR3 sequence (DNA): TGCGCCAGCAGCACGCTAGAGGGAGACTCCTACGAGCAGTACTTC. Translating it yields CASSTLEGDSYEQYF.

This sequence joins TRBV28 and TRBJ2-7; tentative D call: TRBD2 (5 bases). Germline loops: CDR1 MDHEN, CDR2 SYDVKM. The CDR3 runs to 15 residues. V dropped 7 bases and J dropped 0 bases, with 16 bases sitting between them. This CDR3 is CASITGSLSSYEQYF. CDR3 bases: TGTGCCAGCATAACGGGAAGCTTAAGCTCCTACGAGCAGTACTTC.